A selection of T cell receptor beta chains follows, all from one sample in a study of T cell responses to AZD1222 COVID-19 vaccine. Profiled with immunoSEQ multiplex PCR; TCRdb holds only in-frame clones, not every one. Of some 150,000 clones listed, more than 75% are singletons. Specimen: peripheral blood, collected 28 days after the second AZD1222 dose. The receptors derive from an adult who received the AZD1222 COVID-19 vaccine. Each CDR3 is given with its conserved first and last residue. Each record gives: clone size, J gene, D gene, V gene, CDR3 protein, CDR3 DNA. The D gene is left open where the match is weak. Not all rows give a size; the values are once, few, many and, for expanded clones, a class.

-,TRBJ1-5,-,TRBV15,CATSRDQGNQPQHF,TGTGCCACCAGCAGAGATCAAGGAAACCAGCCCCAGCATTTT
-,TRBJ2-1,-,TRBV30,CAWSSKSNEQFF,TGTGCCTGGAGTTCGAAGTCGAATGAGCAGTTCTTC
-,TRBJ2-2,-,TRBV6-5,CASSYSPRINTGELFF,TGTGCCAGCAGTTACTCCCCCCGGATTAACACCGGGGAGCTGTTTTTT
-,TRBJ1-1,-,TRBV12-3/TRBV12-4,CASSLGVGTEAFF,TGTGCCAGCAGTTTAGGGGTCGGAACTGAAGCTTTCTTT
-,TRBJ1-1,-,TRBV5-1,CASSRHGGEETEAFF,TGCGCCAGCAGCCGACATGGGGGTGAGGAAACTGAAGCTTTCTTT
once,TRBJ2-4,TRBD2,TRBV5-4,CASSPGTSGHKNIQYF,TGTGCCAGCAGCCCGGGGACTAGCGGCCACAAAAACATTCAGTACTTC
-,TRBJ2-2,-,TRBV6-1,CASSERHPPDGELFF,TGTGCCAGCAGTGAACGACATCCTCCCGACGGGGAGCTGTTTTTT
few,TRBJ1-1,-,TRBV19,CASSERETEAFF,TGTGCCAGTAGTGAAAGGGAAACTGAAGCTTTCTTT
once,TRBJ2-5,-,TRBV6-5,CASSQGGLRKETQYF,TGTGCCAGCAGCCAGGGGGGTTTAAGGAAAGAGACCCAGTACTTC
-,TRBJ1-2,-,TRBV6-5,CASSYSGGGGYGYTF,TGTGCCAGCAGTTACTCGGGGGGAGGGGGATACGGCTACACCTTC
-,TRBJ2-1,-,TRBV6-2/TRBV6-3,CASTPSPRDFFLSSYNEQFF,TGTGCCAGCACCCCATCCCCCCGGGACTTTTTTCTTAGCTCCTACAATGAGCAGTTCTTC
few,TRBJ2-1,-,TRBV7-9,CASSLGGTEQFF,TGTGCCAGCAGCTTGGGGGGTACTGAGCAGTTCTTC
-,TRBJ1-2,TRBD1,TRBV4-2,CASSQAGQGGANYGYTF,TGTGCCAGCAGCCAAGCTGGACAGGGGGGGGCTAACTATGGCTACACCTTC
-,TRBJ2-1,TRBD1,TRBV5-6,CASNRGPGSYNEQFF,TGTGCCAGCAACAGGGGACCGGGTTCCTACAATGAGCAGTTCTTC